Each of the 14 T cell receptor beta chains below was sequenced from the same sample in a study of T cell clonality in common variable immunodeficiency. Assay used: immunoSEQ multiplex PCR; TCRdb lists only in-frame clones, some missing. This sample comprises approximately 44,000 clones, none seen once only. The sample consisted of peripheral blood mononuclear cells. All receptors derive from a person between 18 and 70 years old in good health.

This clone occurred many times. The DNA read from the CDR3 is TGTGCCAGCTCCCCGGGGGGCTCCTACAATGAG. Residues: CASSPGGSYNE. The whole CDR3 region reads CASSPGGSYNEQFF. The chain employs TRBV18 and TRBJ2-1; 7 bases map to TRBD2. Coverage ceases 3 residues before the CDR3 finishes, and the germline J gene fills in the end. Trimming cost V 6 bases and J 0 bases; bases outside gene matches: 2. CDR1 is KGHSH and CDR2 is LQKENI in the germline V gene. The length of the CDR3 is 14 residues.

There are many counts of this clone. The read gets to within 3 residues of the CDR3 end, and the germline J gene fills in the rest. The chain combines TRBV4-2 with TRBJ2-3; 8 bases are a match to TRBD1. This CDR3 has 17 amino acids. Unmatched junction bases numbered 11, after V lost 4 bases and J lost 2 bases. CDR1 is LGHNA and CDR2 is YNFKEQ in the germline V gene. The CDR3 DNA, read in part, is TGTGCCAGCAGCCGCGACAGGGGCCGCGAGTTCACAGATACG. It is translated as CASSRDRGREFTDT. The whole CDR3 is CASSRDRGREFTDTQYF.

In its sample, this clone was seen many times. The CDR3 end is not reached by the read, which stops 3 residues before it; the germline J gene fills it in. This sequence joins TRBV5-1 and TRBJ1-2; the match to TRBD1 covers 7 bases. Looked up from germline, CDR1 is SGHRS and CDR2 is YFSETQ. With V trimmed by 3 bases and J by 7 bases, 12 bases remained unmatched. The CDR3 contains 15 residues. The sequenced CDR3 bases are TGCGCCAGCAGCTCCCGCGACAGGGTTGATACTGGC. Its protein is CASSSRDRVDTG. The CDR3, in full, reads CASSSRDRVDTGYTF.

There are many counts of this clone. The CDR3 is cut off 3 residues early in the read; its end comes from the germline J gene. The chain recombines TRBV4-2 with TRBJ2-6; tentatively, D is TRBD1 (5 bases). Germline V lookup: CDR1 LGHNA, CDR2 YNFKEQ. V lost 0 bases to trimming and J lost 0 bases, with 6 bases between them. This CDR3 region has 16 residues. The sequenced CDR3 bases are TGTGCCAGCAGCCAAGATCAGGGCTCTGGGGCCAACGTC. It codes for CASSQDQGSGANV. The CDR3 in its entirety is CASSQDQGSGANVLTF.

This clone was recorded many times. The read stops 3 residues short of the end of the CDR3; the missing end is completed from the germline J gene. The J gene is TRBJ2-3, the V gene TRBV7-8, with a tentative D call TRBD1 (5 bases). The CDR3 contains 16 residues. Trimming pared 0 bases from V and 4 bases from J, leaving 14 bases between. Germline CDR1 SGHVS, CDR2 FQNEAQ. The covered CDR3 bases are TGTGCCAGCAGCTTAGCCCCTCCCAGGGTTGCAGATACG. It yields the protein CASSLAPPRVADT. The entire CDR3 sequence reads CASSLAPPRVADTQYF. The entire variable domain, with the rest obtained from reference TRBV7-8 and TRBJ2-3, is as follows: GAGVSQSPRYKVAKRGQDVALRCDPISGHVSLFWYQQALGQGPEFLTYFQNEAQLDKSGLPSDRFFAERPEGSVSTLKIQRTQQEDSAVYLCASSLAPPRVADTQYFGPGTRLTVL.

This clone was observed many times. The CDR3 end is not reached by the read, which stops 3 residues before it; the germline J gene fills it in. The chain combines TRBV20-1 with TRBJ2-1; D perhaps matches TRBD2 (7 bases). Trimming removed 1 base from V and 5 bases from J, with 15 bases in between. Looked up from germline, CDR1 is DFQATT and CDR2 is SNEGSKA (reference sequence). CDR3 size: 15 residues. CDR3 bases read: TGCAGTGCTAGAGCGGCGGGGGCCAAAAACAATGAG. Translation: CSARAAGAKNNE. The CDR3 reads in full as CSARAAGAKNNEQFF.

To note about this clone: The read ends 3 residues shy of where the CDR3 ends; the end is completed using the germline J gene. The rearrangement links TRBV2 to TRBJ2-2, with 9 bases aligning to TRBD2. CDR1 and CDR2 (germline): SNHLY, FYNNEI. V lost 6 bases to trimming and J lost 4 bases; unmatched junction nucleotides: 6. The CDR3 sequence is 15 residues long. CDR3 DNA, as far as it was read: TGTGCCAGCAGGGCCACTAGCGGGTTCACCGGGGAG. Its translation: CASRATSGFTGE. The whole CDR3 protein is CASRATSGFTGELFF.

This clone has a count of ten or more. Sequencing ends 3 residues short of the CDR3 end; the germline J gene provides the rest. The chain is built from TRBV2 and TRBJ1-1; 8 bases are shared with TRBD1. With V trimmed by 6 bases and J by 1 base, 4 bases remained unmatched. Germline CDR1 SNHLY, CDR2 FYNNEI. This CDR3 is built from 14 residues. CDR3 in amino acids: CASRRTGQNTEAFF. CDR3 DNA, as far as it was read: TGTGCCAGCAGAAGGACAGGGCAGAACACTGAA.

Many counts were recorded for this clone. The read is 3 residues too short to cover the CDR3 end, so that end is filled in from the germline J gene. The chain employs TRBV6-4 and TRBJ1-1; D uncertain. Looked up from germline, CDR1 is MRHNA and CDR2 is SNTAGT. V was cut by 4 bases and J by 0 bases, with 6 bases left in between. This CDR3 has 13 residues. The CDR3 bases that were read are TGTGCCAGCAGTGTAACAGTGAACACTGAA. Its translation is CASSVTVNTE. The whole CDR3 reads CASSVTVNTEAFF.

Many counts were recorded for this clone. The CDR3 is cut off 3 residues early in the read; its end comes from the germline J gene. This chain links TRBV10-3 with TRBJ2-1; 13 bases map to TRBD2. This CDR3 spans 17 amino acids. The germline V gene encodes CDR1 ENHRY and CDR2 SYGVKD. With 2 bases clipped from V and 5 bases from J, the junction kept 6 bases outside the gene matches. The CDR3 DNA, read in part, is TGTGCCATCAGTGAGACCGGACTAGCGGGAGCCGACAATGAG. Its translation: CAISETGLAGADNE. The CDR3 in full is CAISETGLAGADNEQFF.

This clone was counted many times. The sequence runs out 3 residues before the end of the CDR3; the remainder is reconstructed from the germline J gene. The chain has TRBV6-1 and TRBJ1-6; 8 positions agree with TRBD1. CDR3 length: 16 amino acids. CDR1 and CDR2 from the germline V gene are MNHNS and SASEGT. Trimming removed 6 bases from V and 6 bases from J; junction bases left unmatched: 10. The part of the CDR3 DNA that was read is TGTGCCAGCAGAGAACCCCACAGGGGGAGTAATTCACCC. Its protein is CASREPHRGSNSP. The CDR3 in full is CASREPHRGSNSPLHF.

This clone was seen at least ten times. The read ends 3 residues shy of where the CDR3 ends; the end is completed using the germline J gene. The chain is built from TRBV5-5 and TRBJ1-2, with a tentative D call TRBD1 (5 bases). V shed 1 base and J shed 3 bases, with 10 bases lying between them. In germline, CDR1 is SGHKS, CDR2 YYEKEE (reference sequence). The CDR3 consists of 14 residues. Incomplete CDR3 DNA: TGTGCCAGCAGCTTGAGGGGCGCCCACTATGGC. As protein: CASSLRGAHYG. The entire CDR3 is CASSLRGAHYGYTF.

This clone was picked up many times. The read gets to within 3 residues of the CDR3 end, and the germline J gene fills in the rest. V gene TRBV19 combines with J gene TRBJ1-2, with TRBD1 identical over 7 bases. The junction had 8 bases not matched to a gene; V was cut back by 4 bases and J by 6 bases. Germline CDR1 LNHDA, CDR2 SQIVND (reference sequence). The CDR3 contains 14 residues. The CDR3 loop reads CASSTRGRGHGYTF. CDR3 DNA (partial): TGTGCCAGTAGTACCCGGGGGAGGGGGCATGGC.

This clone turned up a few times. Read coverage stops 3 residues before the CDR3 terminus; the germline J gene supplies the remainder. The chain uses TRBV7-2 and TRBJ1-3; TRBD1 might be the D (6 bases). CDR3 length equals 14 residues. Trimming left V 4 bases short and J 1 base short, with 8 bases between. Looked up from germline, CDR1 is SGHTA and CDR2 is FQGNSA. This CDR3 is CASSSTGSGNTIYF. Incomplete CDR3 DNA: TGTGCCAGCAGCTCTACAGGGTCTGGAAACACC.